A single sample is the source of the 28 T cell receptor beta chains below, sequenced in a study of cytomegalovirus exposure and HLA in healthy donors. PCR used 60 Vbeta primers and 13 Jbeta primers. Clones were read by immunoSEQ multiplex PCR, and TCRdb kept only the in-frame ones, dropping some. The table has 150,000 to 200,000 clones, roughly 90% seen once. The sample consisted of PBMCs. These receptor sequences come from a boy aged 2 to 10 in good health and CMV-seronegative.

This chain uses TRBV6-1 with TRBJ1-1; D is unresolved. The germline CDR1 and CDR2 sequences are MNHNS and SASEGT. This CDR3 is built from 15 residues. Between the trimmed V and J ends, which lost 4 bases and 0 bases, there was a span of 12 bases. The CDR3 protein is CASSAEPAMNTEAFF. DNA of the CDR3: TGTGCCAGCAGTGCGGAGCCCGCGATGAACACTGAAGCTTTCTTT.

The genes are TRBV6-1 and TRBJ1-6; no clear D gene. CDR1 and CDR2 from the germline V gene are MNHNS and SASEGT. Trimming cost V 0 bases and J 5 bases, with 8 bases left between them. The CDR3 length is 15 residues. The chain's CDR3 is CASSEAGADNSPLHF. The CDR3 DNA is TGTGCCAGCAGTGAAGCTGGAGCTGATAATTCACCCCTCCACTTT.

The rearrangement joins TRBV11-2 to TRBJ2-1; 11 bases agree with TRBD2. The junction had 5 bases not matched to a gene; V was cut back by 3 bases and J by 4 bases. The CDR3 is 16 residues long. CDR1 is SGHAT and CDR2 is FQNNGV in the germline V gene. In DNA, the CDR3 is TGTGCCAGCAGCTTCATAGCGGGAGGGCCTTACAATGAGCAGTTCTTC. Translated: CASSFIAGGPYNEQFF.

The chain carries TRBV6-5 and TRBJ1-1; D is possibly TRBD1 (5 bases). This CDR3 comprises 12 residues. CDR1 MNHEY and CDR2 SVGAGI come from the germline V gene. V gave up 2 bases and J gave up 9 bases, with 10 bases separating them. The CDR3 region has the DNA TGTGCCAGCAGTTACAGGGGAAGTAAAGCTTTCTTT. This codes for CASSYRGSKAFF.

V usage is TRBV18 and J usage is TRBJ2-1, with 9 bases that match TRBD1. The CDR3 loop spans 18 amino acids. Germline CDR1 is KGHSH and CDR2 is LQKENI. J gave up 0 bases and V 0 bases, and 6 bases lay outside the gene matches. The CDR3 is CASSPPVTGGASYNEQFF. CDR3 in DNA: TGTGCCAGCTCACCACCGGTGACAGGGGGAGCCTCCTACAATGAGCAGTTCTTC.

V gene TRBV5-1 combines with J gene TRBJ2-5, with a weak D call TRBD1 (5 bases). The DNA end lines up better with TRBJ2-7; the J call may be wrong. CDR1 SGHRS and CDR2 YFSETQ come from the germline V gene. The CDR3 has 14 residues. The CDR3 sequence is CASSSGLVGYEQYF. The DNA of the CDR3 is TGCGCCAGCAGCTCAGGGCTTGTGGGGTACGAGCAGTACTTC.

The DNA of the CDR3 is TGTGCCAGCAGCCTACTAGCGGGAGTTTCACATGAGCAGTTCTTC. It is translated as CASSLLAGVSHEQFF. J is TRBJ2-1 and V is TRBV27; 11 bases agree with TRBD2. Germline-derived CDR1 and CDR2 are MNHEY and SMNVEV (reference sequence). J gave up 8 bases and V 6 bases, and 9 bases lay outside the gene matches. CDR3 size: 15 residues.

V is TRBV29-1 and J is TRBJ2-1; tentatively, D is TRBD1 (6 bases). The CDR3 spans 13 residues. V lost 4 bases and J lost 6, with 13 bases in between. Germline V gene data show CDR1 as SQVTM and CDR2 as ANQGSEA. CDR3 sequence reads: CSVVGDNFNEQFF. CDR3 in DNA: TGCAGCGTTGTGGGGGACAATTTCAATGAGCAGTTCTTC.

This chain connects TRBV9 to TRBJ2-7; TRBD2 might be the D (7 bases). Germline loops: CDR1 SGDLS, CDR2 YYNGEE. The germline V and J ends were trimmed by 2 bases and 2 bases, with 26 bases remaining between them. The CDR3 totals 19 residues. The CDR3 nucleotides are TGTGCCAGCAGCGTCAACCCCTCAGATGAGCGGGACAACGCCTACGAGCAGTACTTC. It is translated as CASSVNPSDERDNAYEQYF. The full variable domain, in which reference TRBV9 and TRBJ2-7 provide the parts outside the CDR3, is DSGVTQTPKHLITATGQRVTLRCSPRSGDLSVYWYQQSLDQGLQFLIQYYNGEERAKGNILERFSAQQFPDLHSELNLSSLELGDSALYFCASSVNPSDERDNAYEQYFGPGTRLTVT.

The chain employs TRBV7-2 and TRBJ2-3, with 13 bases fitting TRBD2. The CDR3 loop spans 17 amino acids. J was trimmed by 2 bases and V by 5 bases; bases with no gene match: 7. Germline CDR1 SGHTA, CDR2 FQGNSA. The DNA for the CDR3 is TGTGCCAGCAGCACCAGGACTAGCGGGGGCAACACAGATACGCAGTATTTT. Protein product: CASSTRTSGGNTDTQYF.

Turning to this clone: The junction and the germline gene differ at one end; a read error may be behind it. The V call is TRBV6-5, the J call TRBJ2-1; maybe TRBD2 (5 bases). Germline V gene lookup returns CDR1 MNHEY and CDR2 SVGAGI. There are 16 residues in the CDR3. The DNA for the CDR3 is TGTGCCAGCAGTTACTCGATGGCTAGCTCCCACAATGAGCAGTTCTTC. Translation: CASSYSMASSHNEQFF.

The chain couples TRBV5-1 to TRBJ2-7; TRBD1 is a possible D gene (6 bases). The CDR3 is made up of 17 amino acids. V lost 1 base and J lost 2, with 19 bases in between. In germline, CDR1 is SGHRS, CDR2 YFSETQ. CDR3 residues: CASSLLAGALLAYEQYF. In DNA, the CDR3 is TGCGCCAGCAGCTTGTTGGCAGGGGCTCTACTCGCCTACGAGCAGTACTTC.

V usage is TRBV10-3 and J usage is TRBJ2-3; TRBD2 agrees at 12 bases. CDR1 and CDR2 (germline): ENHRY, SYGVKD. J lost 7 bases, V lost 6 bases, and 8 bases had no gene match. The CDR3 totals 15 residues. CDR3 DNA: TGTGCCATCAGACCGACTAGCGGGAGTTTGAATACGCAGTATTTT. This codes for CAIRPTSGSLNTQYF.

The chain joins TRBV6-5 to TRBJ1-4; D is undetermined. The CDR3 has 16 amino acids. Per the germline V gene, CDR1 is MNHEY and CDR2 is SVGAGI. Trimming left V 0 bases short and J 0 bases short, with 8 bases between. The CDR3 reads CASSYSSGSTNEKLFF. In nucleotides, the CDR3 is TGTGCCAGCAGTTACTCGTCAGGATCAACTAATGAAAAACTGTTTTTT.

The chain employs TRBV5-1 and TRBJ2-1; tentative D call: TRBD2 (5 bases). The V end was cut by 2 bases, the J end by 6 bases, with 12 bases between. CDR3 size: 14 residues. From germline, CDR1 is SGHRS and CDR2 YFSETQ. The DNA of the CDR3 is TGCGCCAGCAGCTTTATCCTAGCAGGCAATGAGCAGTTCTTC. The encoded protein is CASSFILAGNEQFF.

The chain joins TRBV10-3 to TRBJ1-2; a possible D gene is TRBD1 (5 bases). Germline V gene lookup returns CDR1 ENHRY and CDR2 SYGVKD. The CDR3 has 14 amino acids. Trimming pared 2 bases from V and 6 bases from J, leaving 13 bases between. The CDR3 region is CAISEAGRLDGYTF. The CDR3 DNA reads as TGTGCCATCAGTGAGGCGGGACGTCTCGATGGCTACACCTTC.

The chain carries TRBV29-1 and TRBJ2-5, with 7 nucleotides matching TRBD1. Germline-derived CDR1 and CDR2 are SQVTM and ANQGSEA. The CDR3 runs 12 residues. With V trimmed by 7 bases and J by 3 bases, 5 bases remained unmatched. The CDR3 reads CSAGDSEETQYF. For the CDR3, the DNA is TGCAGCGCCGGGGACAGTGAAGAGACCCAGTACTTC. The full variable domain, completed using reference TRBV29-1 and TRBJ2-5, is SAVISQKPSRDICQRGTSLTIQCQVDSQVTMMFWYRQQPGQSLTLIATANQGSEATYESGFVIDKFPISRPNLTFSTLTVSNMSPEDSSIYLCSAGDSEETQYFGPGTRLLVL.

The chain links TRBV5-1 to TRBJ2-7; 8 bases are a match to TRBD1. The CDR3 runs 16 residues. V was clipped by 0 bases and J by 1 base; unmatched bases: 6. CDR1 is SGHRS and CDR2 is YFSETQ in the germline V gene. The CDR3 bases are TGCGCCAGCAGCTTGGGTATCGGGACAGGATCCTACGAGCAGTACTTC. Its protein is CASSLGIGTGSYEQYF. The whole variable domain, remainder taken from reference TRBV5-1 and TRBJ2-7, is KAGVTQTPRYLIKTRGQQVTLSCSPISGHRSVSWYQQTPGQGLQFLFEYFSETQRNKGNFPGRFSGRQFSNSRSEMNVSTLELGDSALYLCASSLGIGTGSYEQYFGPGTRLTVT.

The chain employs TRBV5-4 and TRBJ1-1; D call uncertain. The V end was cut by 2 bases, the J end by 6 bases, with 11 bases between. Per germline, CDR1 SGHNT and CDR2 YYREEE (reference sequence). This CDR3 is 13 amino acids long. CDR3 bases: TGTGCCAGCAGCTTTACCGGTCCCGCTGAAGCTTTCTTT. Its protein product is CASSFTGPAEAFF.

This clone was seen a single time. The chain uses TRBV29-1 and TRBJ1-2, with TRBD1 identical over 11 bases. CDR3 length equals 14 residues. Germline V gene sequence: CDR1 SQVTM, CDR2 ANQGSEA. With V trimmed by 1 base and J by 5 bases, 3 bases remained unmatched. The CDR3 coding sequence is TGCAGCGTTGAAGGGACAGGGGGCTGGTATGGCTACACCTTC. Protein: CSVEGTGGWYGYTF.

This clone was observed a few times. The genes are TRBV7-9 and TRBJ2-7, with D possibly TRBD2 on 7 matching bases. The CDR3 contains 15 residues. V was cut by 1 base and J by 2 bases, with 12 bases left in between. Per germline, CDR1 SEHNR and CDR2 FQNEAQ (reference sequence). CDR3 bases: TGTGCCAGCAGCTTAGTGAGCGGGACAACCTACGAGCAGTACTTC. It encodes CASSLVSGTTYEQYF.

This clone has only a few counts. Here the CDR3 reads CASRTGSGTEAFF. The CDR3 coding sequence is TGTGCCAGCAGGACAGGGTCTGGCACTGAAGCTTTCTTT. V is TRBV6-5 and J is TRBJ1-1; TRBD1 agrees at 7 bases. The V gene end was trimmed by 6 bases and the J gene end by 4 bases; junction bases not matched to a gene: 5. CDR3 length equals 13 residues. Germline CDR1 and CDR2: MNHEY and SVGAGI.

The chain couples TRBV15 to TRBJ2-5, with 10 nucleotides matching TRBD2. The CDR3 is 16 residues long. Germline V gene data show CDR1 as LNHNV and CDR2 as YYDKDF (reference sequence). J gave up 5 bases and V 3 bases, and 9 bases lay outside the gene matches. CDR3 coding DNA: TGTGCCACCAGCAGCCCTAGCGGGAGCTTGTATGAGACCCAGTACTTC. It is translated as CATSSPSGSLYETQYF.

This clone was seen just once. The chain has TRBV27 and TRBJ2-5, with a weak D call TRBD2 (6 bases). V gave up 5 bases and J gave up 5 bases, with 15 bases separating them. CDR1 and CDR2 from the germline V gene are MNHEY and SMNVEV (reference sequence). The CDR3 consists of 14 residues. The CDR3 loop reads CASSPVLAPETQYF. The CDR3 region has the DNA TGTGCCAGCAGTCCAGTACTAGCCCCCGAGACCCAGTACTTC.

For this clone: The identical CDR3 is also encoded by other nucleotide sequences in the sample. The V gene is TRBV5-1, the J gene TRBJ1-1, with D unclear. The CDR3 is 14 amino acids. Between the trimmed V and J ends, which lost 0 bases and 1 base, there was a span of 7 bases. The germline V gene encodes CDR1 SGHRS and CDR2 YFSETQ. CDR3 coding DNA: TGCGCCAGCAGCTTGGGGGCAGCGAACACTGAAGCTTTCTTT. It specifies CASSLGAANTEAFF.

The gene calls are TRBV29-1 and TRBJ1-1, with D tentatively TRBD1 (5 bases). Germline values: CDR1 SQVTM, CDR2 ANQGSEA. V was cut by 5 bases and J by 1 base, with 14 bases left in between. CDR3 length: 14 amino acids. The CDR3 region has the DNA TGCAGCGTTATTACCACAGGTAGGAACACTGAAGCTTTCTTT. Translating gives CSVITTGRNTEAFF.

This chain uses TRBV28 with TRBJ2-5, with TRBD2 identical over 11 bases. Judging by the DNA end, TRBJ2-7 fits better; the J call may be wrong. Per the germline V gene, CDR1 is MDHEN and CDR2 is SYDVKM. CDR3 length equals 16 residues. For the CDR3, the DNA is TGTGCCAGCAGTCTGTATACTAGCGGGAGACGCTACGAGCAGTACTTC. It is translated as CASSLYTSGRRYEQYF.

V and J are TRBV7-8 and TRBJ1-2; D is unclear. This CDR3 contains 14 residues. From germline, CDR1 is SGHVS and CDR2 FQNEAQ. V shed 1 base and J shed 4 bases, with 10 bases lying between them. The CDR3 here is CASSLGSVSYGYTF. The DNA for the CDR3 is TGTGCCAGCAGCTTAGGGTCGGTTTCCTATGGCTACACCTTC.